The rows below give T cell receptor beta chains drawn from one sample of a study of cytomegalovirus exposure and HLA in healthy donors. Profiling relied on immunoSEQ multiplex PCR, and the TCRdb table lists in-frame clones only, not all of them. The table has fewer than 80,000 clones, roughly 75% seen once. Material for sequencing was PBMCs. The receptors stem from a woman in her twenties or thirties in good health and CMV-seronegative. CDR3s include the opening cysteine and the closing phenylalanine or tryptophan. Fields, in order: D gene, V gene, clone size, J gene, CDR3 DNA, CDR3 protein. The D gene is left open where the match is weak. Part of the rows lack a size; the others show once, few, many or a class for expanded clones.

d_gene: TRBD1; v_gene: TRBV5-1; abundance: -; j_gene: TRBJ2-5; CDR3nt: TGCGCCAGCAGCTTTGACAGGGTTGAGACCCAGTACTTC; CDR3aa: CASSFDRVETQYF
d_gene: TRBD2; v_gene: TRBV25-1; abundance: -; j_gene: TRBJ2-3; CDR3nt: TGTGCCAGCAGTGCGTCGACTAGCGGGACAACAGATACGCAGTATTTT; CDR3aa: CASSASTSGTTDTQYF
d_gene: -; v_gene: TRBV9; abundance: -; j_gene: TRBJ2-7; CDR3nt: TGTGCCAGCAGCGTAACCGACTACTCCTACGAGCAGTACTTC; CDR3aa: CASSVTDYSYEQYF
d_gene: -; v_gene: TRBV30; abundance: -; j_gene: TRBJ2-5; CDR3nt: TGTGCCTGGAGTGTACTATCCCGGGAGACCCAGTACTTC; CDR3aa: CAWSVLSRETQYF
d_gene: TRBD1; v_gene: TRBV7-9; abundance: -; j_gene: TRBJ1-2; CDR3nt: TGTGCCAGCAGCTTAGCGCAGGGGGCGCATGGCTACACCTTC; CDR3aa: CASSLAQGAHGYTF
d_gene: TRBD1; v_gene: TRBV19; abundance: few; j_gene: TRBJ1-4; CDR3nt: TGTGCCAGTAGTATGGGACAGGGAGATGAAAAACTGTTTTTT; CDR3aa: CASSMGQGDEKLFF
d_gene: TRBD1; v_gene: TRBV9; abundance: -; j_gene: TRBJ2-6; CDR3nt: TGTGCCAGCAGCGCGACAGGGGATGGGGCCAACGTCCTGACTTTC; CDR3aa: CASSATGDGANVLTF
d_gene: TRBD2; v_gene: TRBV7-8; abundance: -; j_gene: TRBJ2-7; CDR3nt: TGTGCCAGCAGCTTTAGAAGCGGGAGCTCCTACGAGCAGTACTTC; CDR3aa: CASSFRSGSSYEQYF
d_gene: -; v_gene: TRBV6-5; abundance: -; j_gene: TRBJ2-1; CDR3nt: TGTGCCAGTAGGGGGAGTGGAATGATCGATGAGCAGTTCTTC; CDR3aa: CASRGSGMIDEQFF
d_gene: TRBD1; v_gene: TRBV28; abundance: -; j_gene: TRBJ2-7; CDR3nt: TGTGCCAGCAGTCCGACAGGGACCTACGAGCAGTACTTC; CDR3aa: CASSPTGTYEQYF